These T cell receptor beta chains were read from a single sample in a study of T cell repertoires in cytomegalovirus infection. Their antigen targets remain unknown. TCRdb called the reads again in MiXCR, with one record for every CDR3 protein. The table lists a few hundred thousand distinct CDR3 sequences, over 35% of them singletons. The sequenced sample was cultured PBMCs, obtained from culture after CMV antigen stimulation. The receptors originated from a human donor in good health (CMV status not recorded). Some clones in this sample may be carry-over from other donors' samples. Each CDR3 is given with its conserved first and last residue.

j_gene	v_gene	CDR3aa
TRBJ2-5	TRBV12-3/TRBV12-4	CASSFSRKTQYF
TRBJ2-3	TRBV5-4	CASSLASGYTDTQYF
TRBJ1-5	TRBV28	CASSRTSQRDQPQHF
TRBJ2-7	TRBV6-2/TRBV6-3	CASKAGLAVTYEQYF
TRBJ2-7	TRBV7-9	CASSSRAAVYEQYF
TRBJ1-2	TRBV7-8	CASSRSETNYGYTF
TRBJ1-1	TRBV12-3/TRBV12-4	CASSYGTGVTEAFF
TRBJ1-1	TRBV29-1	CSVGGGGAPEAFF
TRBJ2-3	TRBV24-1	CATSDWDSTDTQYF
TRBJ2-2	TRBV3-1	CASRDYNTGELFF
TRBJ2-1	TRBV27	CASSFRLAINEQFF
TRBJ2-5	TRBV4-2	CASSQATGTETQYF
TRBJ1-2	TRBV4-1	CASSQDRRGPSSYGYTF
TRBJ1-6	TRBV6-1	CASTLAPNSYNSPLHF
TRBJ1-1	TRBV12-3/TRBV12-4	CASSLAREGYTEAFF
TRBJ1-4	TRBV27	CASSLGAGRDEKLFF
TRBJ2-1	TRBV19	CASSMFSGRRNEQFF
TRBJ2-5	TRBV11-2	CASSISETQYF
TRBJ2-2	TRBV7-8	CASTHGPGGSPGELFF
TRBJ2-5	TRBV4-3	CASSHFLSGGETQYF
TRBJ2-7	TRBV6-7	CASSTSGRAYEQYF
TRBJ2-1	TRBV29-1	CSVETAYGSWDPNNEQFF
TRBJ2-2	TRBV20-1	CSARLDRAGGELFF
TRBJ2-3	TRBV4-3	CASSQDTQDTDTQYF
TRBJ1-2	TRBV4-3	CASSQESSANYGYTF
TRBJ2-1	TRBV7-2	CASSLDRNSYNEQFF
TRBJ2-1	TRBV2	CASSSTGQDNEQFF
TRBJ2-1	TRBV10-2	CASKREWFF
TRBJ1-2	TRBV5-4	CASSRGEVRYGYTF
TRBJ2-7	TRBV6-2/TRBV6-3	CASTDPSTGDYEQYF
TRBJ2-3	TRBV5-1	CASSLNQGSTDTQYF
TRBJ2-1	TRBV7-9	CASSNYNEQFF
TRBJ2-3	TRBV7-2	CASSVNRGPQYF
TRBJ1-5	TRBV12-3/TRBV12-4	CASSLKAGVNSNQPQHF
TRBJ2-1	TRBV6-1	CASRLLAGEHNEQFF
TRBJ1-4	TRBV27	CASSRSGTGYATNEKLFF
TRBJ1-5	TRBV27	CASSGTGSNQPQHF
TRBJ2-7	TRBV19	CASSVKWRAYEQYF
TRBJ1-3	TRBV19	CASNPDSEWGNTIYF
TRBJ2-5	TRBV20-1	CSAKAEFSTAGGIQETQYF
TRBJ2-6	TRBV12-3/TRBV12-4	CASSLRAGGAGANVLTF
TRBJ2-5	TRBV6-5	CASSYRLLIAETQYF